Shown below are 26 T cell receptor beta chains from a single sample sequenced in a study of blood T cells in healthy people across ages. Then a second PCR, running roughly 7 to 11 cycles, was carried out with a sample-barcoded 5' primer and a J-beta primer mix. Each CDR3 protein is one row after TCRdb ran MiXCR on the 5' RACE reads. This table holds about a million distinct CDR3 sequences, around two fifths found once. The sequencing input was blood. The receptors derive from a man aged 18-30 years in good health.

The chain couples TRBV12-3 or TRBV12-4 to TRBJ1-5; unclear D gene. The V end lost 6 bases, the J end lost 3 bases, and 9 bases lay between the germline ends. The CDR3 spans 13 residues. CDR3 nucleotide sequence: TGTGCCAGCAGCCCTTCGGACAATCAGCCCCAGCATTTT. This translates into CASSPSDNQPQHF.

This chain links TRBV9 with TRBJ2-3, with D tentatively TRBD2 (5 bases). With 0 bases removed from V and 5 bases from J, the gap between germline ends came to 10 bases. The germline CDR1 and CDR2 sequences are SGDLS and YYNGEE. The CDR3 is made up of 14 amino acids. In DNA form, the CDR3 reads TGTGCCAGCAGCGTAGGAGTAGCGAAAGATACGCAGTATTTT. Amino acids: CASSVGVAKDTQYF.

The sample holds a few counts of this clonotype. The chain recombines TRBV27 with TRBJ1-2; the D is unclear. Germline CDR1 and CDR2: MNHEY and SMNVEV (reference sequence). V lost 6 bases to trimming and J lost 7 bases, with 12 bases between them. This CDR3 is 12 amino acids long. CDR3 loop: CASRSDEFGYTF. The DNA of the CDR3 is TGTGCCAGCAGATCCGACGAGTTTGGCTACACCTTC.

CDR3 coding DNA: TGTGCCAGCACCCTACCTGGAAACACCATATATTTT. Protein sequence: CASTLPGNTIYF. The chain carries TRBV12-3 or TRBV12-4 and TRBJ1-3; D not certain. V dropped 7 bases and J dropped 2 bases, with 6 bases sitting between them. CDR3 length: 12 amino acids.

The V call is TRBV6-2 or TRBV6-3, the J call TRBJ2-2; 11 bases agree with TRBD2. This CDR3 is 15 amino acids long. V shed 5 bases and J 4 bases; nucleotides not matched to a gene: 3. Looked up from germline, CDR1 is MNHEY and CDR2 is SVGEGT. CDR3 nucleotide sequence: TGTGCCAGCAGTGCCGGGACTAGCGGCACCGGGGAGCTGTTTTTT. It specifies CASSAGTSGTGELFF.

About this clonotype itself: The junction departs from germline at one end; a sequencing error may be responsible. This rearrangement joins TRBV6-6 to TRBJ2-2; tentative D call: TRBD1 (6 bases). CDR1 and CDR2 (germline): MNHNY, SVGAGI (reference sequence). This CDR3 is built from 15 residues. In DNA form, the CDR3 reads TGTGCCAACGCTGCAGGGGCACCGAACACCGGGGAGCTATTTTTT. Its translation is CANAAGAPNTGELFF.

This rearrangement joins TRBV6-2 or TRBV6-3 to TRBJ2-3; tentatively, D is TRBD1 (6 bases). CDR3 length: 19 amino acids. The germline V gene has CDR1 MNHEY and CDR2 SVGEGT. Trimming stripped 2 bases from V and 3 bases from J, with 24 bases between. Written as DNA, the CDR3 is TGTGCCAGCAGTTACCATGTACGAGAATGGGGGCGATTAACAGATACGCAGTATTTT. Protein: CASSYHVREWGRLTDTQYF.

J is TRBJ1-4 and V is TRBV7-9; D is unresolved. Germline V gene lookup returns CDR1 SEHNR and CDR2 FQNEAQ (reference sequence). The CDR3 loop spans 18 amino acids. V was cut by 1 base and J by 0 bases, with 15 bases left in between. CDR3 nucleotides: TGTGCCAGCAGCTTAGGCCAGTGGGAGGTCGCAACTAATGAAAAACTGTTTTTT. Translated, it gives CASSLGQWEVATNEKLFF.

There are a few counts of this clonotype. The J gene is TRBJ2-4, the V gene TRBV11-2, with D perhaps assigned TRBD1 or TRBD2 (5 bases each). Trimming cost V 2 bases and J 6 bases, with 11 bases left between them. The CDR3 contains 14 residues. CDR1 and CDR2 (germline): SGHAT, FQNNGV. CDR3 nucleotides: TGTGCCAGCAGCTTATCCGGGACGGGAAACATTCAGTACTTC. Protein sequence: CASSLSGTGNIQYF.

This clonotype was counted between two and nine times. The chain links TRBV29-1 to TRBJ2-1; D not certain. The CDR3 covers 14 residues. Germline V gene lookup returns CDR1 SQVTM and CDR2 ANQGSEA. Trimming took 8 bases from V and 6 from J, leaving 20 bases between them. The CDR3 loop is CSSSVVARVNEQFF. As DNA, the CDR3 is TGCAGCAGTTCAGTGGTGGCTAGGGTCAATGAGCAGTTCTTC.

V gene TRBV15 combines with J gene TRBJ1-4; weak D call: TRBD1 (6 bases). CDR1 and CDR2 from the germline V gene are LNHNV and YYDKDF (reference sequence). With 0 bases removed from V and 5 bases from J, the gap between germline ends came to 13 bases. CDR3 size: 16 residues. This CDR3 reads CATSRDYGGQNEKLFF. The CDR3 nucleotides read TGTGCCACCAGCAGAGATTACGGGGGGCAAAATGAAAAACTGTTTTTT.

Written as DNA, the CDR3 is TGTGCCAGCAGCCCAGTCTGGGGGAGCTACAATGAGCAGTTCTTC. This encodes CASSPVWGSYNEQFF. This chain connects TRBV7-9 to TRBJ2-1; either TRBD1 or TRBD2 may fit D (5 bases each). The CDR3 spans 15 residues. V shed 5 bases and J shed 3 bases, with 14 bases lying between them. CDR1 is SEHNR and CDR2 is FQNEAQ in the germline V gene (reference sequence).

The chain uses TRBV20-1 and TRBJ2-2; 10 positions agree with TRBD2. The trim removed 4 bases at V and 5 bases at J, leaving 4 bases unmatched. The CDR3 loop spans 14 amino acids. Germline CDR1 reads DFQATT; CDR2 reads SNEGSKA (reference sequence). The CDR3 sequence: CSATLAGLTGELFF. In DNA, the CDR3 is TGCAGTGCTACACTAGCGGGGTTGACCGGGGAGCTGTTTTTT.

This clonotype was detected a few times. The chain joins TRBV5-1 to TRBJ2-7; no reliable D call. V gave up 5 bases and J gave up 4 bases, with 16 bases separating them. Germline V gene lookup returns CDR1 SGHRS and CDR2 YFSETQ. The CDR3 is 14 amino acids. The CDR3 nucleotides are TGCGCCAGCAGGGCCCTGGTCTCCTCATACGAGCAGTACTTC. This sequence encodes CASRALVSSYEQYF.

V gene TRBV30 combines with J gene TRBJ1-5; 11 nucleotides line up with TRBD1. Germline lookup yields CDR1 GTSNPN and CDR2 SVGIG (reference sequence). J gave up 4 bases and V 1 base, and 6 bases lay outside the gene matches. This CDR3 is 16 amino acids long. The CDR3 here is CAWSAGTGGSNQPQHF. The CDR3 DNA follows: TGTGCCTGGAGTGCCGGGACAGGGGGGTCTAATCAGCCCCAGCATTTT.

Written as DNA, the CDR3 is TGTGCCAGCAGCCCGGTGGTGTGGCAGGGTCTCTATGGCTACACCTTC. Its translation: CASSPVVWQGLYGYTF. The chain is built from TRBV7-9 and TRBJ1-2, with D maybe TRBD1 (5 bases). Trimming took 5 bases from V and 4 from J, leaving 20 bases between them. Germline assignment: CDR1 SEHNR and CDR2 FQNEAQ (reference sequence). This CDR3 contains 16 residues. Combining the CDR3 with reference TRBV7-9 and TRBJ1-2 gives the whole variable domain DTGVSQNPRHKITKRGQNVTFRCDPISEHNRLYWYRQTLGQGPEFLTYFQNEAQLEKSRLLSDRFSAERPKGSFSTLEIQRTEQGDSAMYLCASSPVVWQGLYGYTFGSGTRLTVV.

The chain joins TRBV7-9 to TRBJ1-1; D not resolved. Trimming stripped 7 bases from V and 2 bases from J, with 14 bases between. CDR3 length equals 14 residues. Germline loops: CDR1 SEHNR, CDR2 FQNEAQ (reference sequence). As DNA, the CDR3 is TGTGCCAGCAACCAAAGGTGGGGTAACACTGAAGCTTTCTTT. Translated, it gives CASNQRWGNTEAFF.

This clonotype was found many times. This chain uses TRBV7-8 with TRBJ2-2; D is undetermined. Per the germline V gene, CDR1 is SGHVS and CDR2 is FQNEAQ. Trimming cost V 3 bases and J 0 bases, with 17 bases left between them. The CDR3 runs 18 residues. CDR3 sequence (DNA): TGTGCCAGCAGCTTTTACCAAATTTCGGTGACGAACACCGGGGAGCTGTTTTTT. As protein: CASSFYQISVTNTGELFF.

The V and J genes are TRBV20-1 and TRBJ1-5; D ambiguous. Germline V gene lookup returns CDR1 DFQATT and CDR2 SNEGSKA (reference sequence). The CDR3 runs to 14 residues. V was trimmed by 5 bases and J by 2 bases, leaving 13 bases between them. The CDR3, as DNA: TGCAGTGCTCAGACTCCCAAGGGCAATCAGCCCCAGCATTTT. This translates into CSAQTPKGNQPQHF.

This clonotype was recorded many times. The rearrangement links TRBV20-1 to TRBJ1-2; no clear D. V lost 0 bases, J lost 6 bases, and 5 bases lay in between. The CDR3 extends over 11 amino acids. Germline CDR1 is DFQATT and CDR2 is SNEGSKA (reference sequence). The CDR3 protein is CSAREGNGYTF. The CDR3 DNA reads as TGCAGTGCTAGAGAAGGGAATGGCTACACCTTC.

The V gene is TRBV12-3 or TRBV12-4, the J gene TRBJ2-1; 7 nucleotides align to TRBD1. V trimming: 6 bases; J trimming: 0 bases; junction bases outside the gene matches: 8. The CDR3 consists of 16 residues. CDR3 nucleotide sequence: TGTGCCAGCAGCCAGAGACAGGGAAACTCCTACAATGAGCAGTTCTTC. Translated, it gives CASSQRQGNSYNEQFF.

Only a few counts were recorded for this clonotype. The genes are TRBV6-5 and TRBJ2-7, with D unclear. Trimming removed 0 bases at V and 6 bases at J, with 15 bases between. There are 15 residues in the CDR3. The germline CDR1 and CDR2 sequences are MNHEY and SVGAGI. The chain's CDR3 is CASSYSTSAVGEQYF. CDR3 nucleotide sequence: TGTGCCAGCAGTTACTCGACTTCTGCGGTCGGCGAGCAGTACTTC.

This clonotype was detected ten times or more. The J gene is TRBJ2-3, the V gene TRBV20-1; 8 bases fit TRBD2. V was clipped by 3 bases and J by 4 bases; unmatched bases: 3. The CDR3 contains 13 residues. Germline V CDR1 and CDR2: DFQATT, SNEGSKA (reference sequence). In nucleotides, the CDR3 is TGCAGTGCTAGGGTTAGCGGGGCAGATACGCAGTATTTT. This codes for CSARVSGADTQYF.

V usage is TRBV27 and J usage is TRBJ2-1; the D gene is possibly TRBD1 (5 bases). Between the trimmed V and J ends, which lost 0 bases and 4 bases, there was a span of 13 bases. This CDR3 has 16 residues. From germline, CDR1 is MNHEY and CDR2 SMNVEV (reference sequence). This CDR3 reads CASSLSCGATYNEQFF. In DNA form, the CDR3 reads TGTGCCAGCAGTTTATCGTGTGGGGCCACGTACAATGAGCAGTTCTTC.

The gene calls are TRBV12-3 or TRBV12-4 and TRBJ1-6, with D possibly being TRBD1 (5 bases). The CDR3 is 15 residues long. V dropped 5 bases and J dropped 5 bases, with 13 bases sitting between them. The CDR3 DNA is TGTGCCAGCAGTCCCCGCTTGGGGGATAATTCACCCCTCCACTTT. The encoded protein is CASSPRLGDNSPLHF.

The chain carries TRBV6-2 or TRBV6-3 and TRBJ2-2; possible D gene TRBD2, 5 bases. The CDR3 sequence is 18 residues long. The germline CDR1 and CDR2 sequences are MNHEY and SVGEGT. V was shortened by 0 bases and J by 3 bases, with 17 bases between the two germline ends. The CDR3 bases are TGTGCCAGCAGTTACTCGAGGACGAGAGGGATGGACACCGGGGAGCTGTTTTTT. It codes for CASSYSRTRGMDTGELFF.